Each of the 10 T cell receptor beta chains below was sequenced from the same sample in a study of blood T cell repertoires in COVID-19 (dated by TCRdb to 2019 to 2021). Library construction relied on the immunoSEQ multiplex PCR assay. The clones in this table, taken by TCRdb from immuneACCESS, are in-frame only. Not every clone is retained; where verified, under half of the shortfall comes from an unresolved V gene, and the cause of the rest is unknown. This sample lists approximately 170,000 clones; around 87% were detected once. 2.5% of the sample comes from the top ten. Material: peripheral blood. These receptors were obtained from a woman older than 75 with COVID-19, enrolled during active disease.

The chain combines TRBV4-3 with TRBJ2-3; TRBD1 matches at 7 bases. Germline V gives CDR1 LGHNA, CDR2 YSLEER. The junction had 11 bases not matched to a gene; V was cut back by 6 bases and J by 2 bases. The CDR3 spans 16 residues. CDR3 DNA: TGCGCCAGCAGTCTAGACGGGACAGCTAACACAGATACGCAGTATTTT. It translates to CASSLDGTANTDTQYF.

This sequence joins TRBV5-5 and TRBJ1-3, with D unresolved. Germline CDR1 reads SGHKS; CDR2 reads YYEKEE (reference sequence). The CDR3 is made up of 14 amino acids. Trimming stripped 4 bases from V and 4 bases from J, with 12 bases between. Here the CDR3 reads CASSHAGFGNTIYF. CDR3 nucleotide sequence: TGTGCCAGCAGCCATGCAGGTTTCGGAAACACCATATATTTT.

The CDR3 region is CASSQPGTATEQFF. The CDR3 DNA follows: TGTGCCAGCAGTCAACCCGGGACAGCTACTGAGCAGTTCTTC. The chain links TRBV28 to TRBJ2-1; 7 bases are a match to TRBD1. Germline V gives CDR1 MDHEN, CDR2 SYDVKM. This CDR3 comprises 14 residues. The V and J ends lost 5 bases and 9 bases, in that order; junction bases with no gene match: 10.

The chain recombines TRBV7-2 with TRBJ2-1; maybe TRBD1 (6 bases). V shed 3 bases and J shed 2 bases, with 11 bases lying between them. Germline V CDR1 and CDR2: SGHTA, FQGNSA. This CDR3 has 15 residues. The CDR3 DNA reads TGTGCCAGCAGCTTCGGACAGCTCACCTACAATGAGCAGTTCTTC. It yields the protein CASSFGQLTYNEQFF.

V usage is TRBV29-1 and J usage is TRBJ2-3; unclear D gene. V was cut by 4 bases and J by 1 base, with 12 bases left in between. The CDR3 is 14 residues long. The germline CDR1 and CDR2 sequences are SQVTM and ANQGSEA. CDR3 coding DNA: TGCAGCGTTGCGTCGCGGAAAGGCACAGATACGCAGTATTTT. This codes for CSVASRKGTDTQYF.

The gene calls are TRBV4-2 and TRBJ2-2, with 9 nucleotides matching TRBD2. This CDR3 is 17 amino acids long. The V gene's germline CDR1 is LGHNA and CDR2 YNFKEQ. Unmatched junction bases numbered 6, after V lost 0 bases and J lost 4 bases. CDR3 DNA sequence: TGTGCCAGCAGCCAAGATGCGGGAGGGGACCCCACCGGGGAGCTGTTTTTT. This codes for CASSQDAGGDPTGELFF.

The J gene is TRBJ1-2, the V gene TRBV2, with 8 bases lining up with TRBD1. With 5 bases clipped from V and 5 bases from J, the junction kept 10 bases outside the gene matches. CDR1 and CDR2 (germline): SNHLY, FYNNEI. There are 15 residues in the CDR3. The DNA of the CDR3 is TGTGCCAGCAGTCCAGGCCGACAGGGGAGGTATGGCTACACCTTC. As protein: CASSPGRQGRYGYTF.

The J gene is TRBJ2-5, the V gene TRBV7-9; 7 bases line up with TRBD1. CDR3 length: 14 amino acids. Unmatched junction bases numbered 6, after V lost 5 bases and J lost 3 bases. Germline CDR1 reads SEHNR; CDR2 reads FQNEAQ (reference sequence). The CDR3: CASSLDREKETQYF. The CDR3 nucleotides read TGTGCCAGCAGCCTCGACAGGGAAAAAGAGACCCAGTACTTC.

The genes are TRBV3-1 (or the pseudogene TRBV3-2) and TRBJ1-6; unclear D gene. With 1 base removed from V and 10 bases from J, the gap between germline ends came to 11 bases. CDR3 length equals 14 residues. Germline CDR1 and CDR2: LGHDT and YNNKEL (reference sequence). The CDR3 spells CASSQGGRSSPLHF. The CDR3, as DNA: TGTGCCAGCAGCCAAGGAGGGAGAAGCTCACCCCTCCACTTT.

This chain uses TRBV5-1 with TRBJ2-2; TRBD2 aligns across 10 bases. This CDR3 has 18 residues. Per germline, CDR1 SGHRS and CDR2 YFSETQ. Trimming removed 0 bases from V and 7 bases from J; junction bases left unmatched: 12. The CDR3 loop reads CASSLASQREGRGGELFF. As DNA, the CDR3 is TGCGCCAGCAGCTTGGCCTCTCAGCGGGAGGGCCGGGGCGGGGAGCTGTTTTTT.